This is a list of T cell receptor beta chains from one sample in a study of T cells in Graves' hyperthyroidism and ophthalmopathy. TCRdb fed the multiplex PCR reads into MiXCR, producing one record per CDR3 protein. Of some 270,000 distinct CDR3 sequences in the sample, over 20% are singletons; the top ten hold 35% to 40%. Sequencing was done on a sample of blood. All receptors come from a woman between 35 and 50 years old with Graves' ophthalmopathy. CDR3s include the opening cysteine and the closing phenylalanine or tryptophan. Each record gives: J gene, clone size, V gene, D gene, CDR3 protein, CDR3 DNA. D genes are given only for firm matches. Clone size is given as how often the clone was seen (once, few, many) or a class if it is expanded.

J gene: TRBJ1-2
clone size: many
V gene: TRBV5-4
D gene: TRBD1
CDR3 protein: CASSIPGQGTNYGYTF
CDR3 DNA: TGTGCCAGCAGCATTCCGGGACAGGGGACTAACTATGGCTACACCTTC

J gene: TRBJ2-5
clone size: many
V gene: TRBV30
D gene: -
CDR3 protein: CAWSVGSVGGTQYF
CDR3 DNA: TGTGCCTGGAGTGTGGGCAGCGTGGGGGGGACCCAGTACTTC

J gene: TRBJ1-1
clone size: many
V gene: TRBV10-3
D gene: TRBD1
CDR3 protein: CAITRDSNLNTEAFF
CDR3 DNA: TGTGCCATCACCCGGGACAGTAATTTGAACACTGAAGCTTTCTTT

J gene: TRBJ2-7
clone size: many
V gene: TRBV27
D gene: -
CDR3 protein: CASSPSGGAYEQYF
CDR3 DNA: TGTGCCAGCAGTCCATCCGGAGGGGCCTACGAGCAGTACTTC

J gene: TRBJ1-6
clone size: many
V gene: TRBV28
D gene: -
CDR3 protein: CASSLPLTGGALHF
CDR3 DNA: TGTGCCAGCAGTTTACCCCTTACTGGCGGAGCCCTCCACTTT

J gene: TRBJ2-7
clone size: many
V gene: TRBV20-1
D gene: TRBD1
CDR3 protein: CSASKQGTAYEQYF
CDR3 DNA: TGCAGTGCTAGTAAACAGGGGACGGCCTACGAGCAGTACTTC

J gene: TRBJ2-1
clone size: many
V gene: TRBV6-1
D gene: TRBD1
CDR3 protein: CASKRDRALDNEQFF
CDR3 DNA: TGTGCCAGCAAGCGGGACAGGGCATTAGACAATGAGCAGTTCTTC

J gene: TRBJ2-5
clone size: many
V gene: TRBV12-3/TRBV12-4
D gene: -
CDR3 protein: CASSSHRWETQYF
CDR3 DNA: TGTGCCAGCAGTTCCCATCGGTGGGAGACCCAGTACTTC

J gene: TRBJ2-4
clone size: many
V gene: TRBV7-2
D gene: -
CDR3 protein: CASSFVVRGNGIQYF
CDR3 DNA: TGTGCCAGCAGCTTCGTAGTAAGGGGAAACGGCATTCAGTACTTC

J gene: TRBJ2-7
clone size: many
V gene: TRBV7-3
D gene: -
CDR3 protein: CASSLTLGRVTYEQYF
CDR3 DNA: TGTGCCAGCAGCTTAACTCTCGGGCGGGTAACCTACGAGCAGTACTTC

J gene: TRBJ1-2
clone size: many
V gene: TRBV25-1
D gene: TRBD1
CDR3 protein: CASSEGGQAVYGYTF
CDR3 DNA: TGTGCCAGCAGTGAAGGAGGACAGGCCGTTTATGGCTACACCTTC

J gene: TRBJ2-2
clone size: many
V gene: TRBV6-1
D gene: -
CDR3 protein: CASSFQGPRTGELFF
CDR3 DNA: TGTGCCAGCAGCTTTCAGGGACCGCGCACCGGGGAGCTGTTTTTT

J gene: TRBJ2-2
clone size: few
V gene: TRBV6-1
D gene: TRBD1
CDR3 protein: CASSEPGQLNTGELFF
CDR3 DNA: TGTGCCAGCAGTGAACCGGGACAGCTAAACACCGGGGAGCTGTTTTTT

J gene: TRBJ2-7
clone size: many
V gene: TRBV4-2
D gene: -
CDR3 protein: CASSQDTSSYEQYF
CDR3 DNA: TGTGCCAGCAGCCAAGATACCAGTTCCTACGAGCAGTACTTC

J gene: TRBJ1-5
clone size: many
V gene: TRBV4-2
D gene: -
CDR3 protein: CASSQDGVGQPQHF
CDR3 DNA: TGTGCCAGCAGCCAAGATGGGGTAGGGCAGCCCCAGCATTTT

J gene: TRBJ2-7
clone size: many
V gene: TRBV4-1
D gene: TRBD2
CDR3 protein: CASSQHLAGVYEQYF
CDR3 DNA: TGCGCCAGCAGCCAGCATCTAGCGGGCGTCTACGAGCAGTACTTC

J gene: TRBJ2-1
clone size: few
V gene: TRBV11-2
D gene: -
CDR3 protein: CASSLEGTPGKQFF
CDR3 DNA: TGTGCCAGCAGCTTAGAGGGGACCCCGGGAAAGCAGTTCTTC

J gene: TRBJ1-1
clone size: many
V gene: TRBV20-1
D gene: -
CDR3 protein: CSAINKHGLRTEAFF
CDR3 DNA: TGCAGTGCTATAAATAAACACGGATTACGAACTGAAGCTTTCTTT

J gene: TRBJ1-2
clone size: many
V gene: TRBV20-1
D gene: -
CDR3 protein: CSARVADTF
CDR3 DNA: TGCAGTGCTAGAGTGGCCGACACCTTC

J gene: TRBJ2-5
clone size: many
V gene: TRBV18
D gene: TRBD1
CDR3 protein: CASSPTGGWETQYF
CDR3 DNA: TGTGCCAGCTCCCCAACAGGGGGCTGGGAGACCCAGTACTTC

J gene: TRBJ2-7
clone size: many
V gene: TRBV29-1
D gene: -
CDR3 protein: CSVDLENGQLGLEQYF
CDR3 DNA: TGCAGCGTTGACCTCGAAAACGGACAGTTGGGGCTCGAGCAGTACTTC

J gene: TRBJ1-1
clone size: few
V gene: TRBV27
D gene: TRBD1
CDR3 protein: CASRLNLQGTEAFF
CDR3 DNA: TGTGCCAGCAGACTTAATCTACAGGGGACTGAAGCTTTCTTT

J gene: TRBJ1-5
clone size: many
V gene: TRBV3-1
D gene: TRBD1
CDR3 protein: CASSRGQGGNQPQHF
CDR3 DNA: TGTGCCAGCAGCCGGGGACAGGGAGGGAATCAGCCCCAGCATTTT